Each of the 2 T cell receptor beta chains below was sequenced from the same sample in a study of control samples from healthy donors and cancer patients. Some clones are missing from TCRdb's copy, which holds only in-frame ones; the method was immunoSEQ multiplex PCR. Among 130,000 to 150,000 clones listed, just under 95% were seen once. Source material: blood. Receptors originate from a young man in good health.

The rearrangement joins TRBV7-9 to TRBJ2-7; 10 nucleotides match TRBD2. With 4 bases clipped from V and 3 bases from J, the junction kept 12 bases outside the gene matches. This CDR3 comprises 17 residues. The V gene's germline CDR1 is SEHNR and CDR2 FQNEAQ (reference sequence). The CDR3 DNA reads TGTGCCAGCAGCTCAATCGGCACTAGCGGGACCAACTACGAGCAGTACTTC. Encoded protein: CASSSIGTSGTNYEQYF.

The V gene is TRBV30, the J gene TRBJ2-5; 7 bases line up with TRBD1. Looked up from germline, CDR1 is GTSNPN and CDR2 is SVGIG (reference sequence). The junction had 12 bases not matched to a gene; V was cut back by 4 bases and J by 4 bases. The CDR3 length is 15 residues. In nucleotides, the CDR3 is TGTGCCTGGACAACAGGGGCGAGTGATTTAGAGACCCAGTACTTC. Protein: CAWTTGASDLETQYF. Filled out from reference TRBV30 and TRBJ2-5, the complete variable domain reads SQTIHQWPATLVQPVGSPLSLECTVEGTSNPNLYWYRQAAGRGLQLLFYSVGIGQISSEVPQNLSASRPQDRQFILSSKKLLLSDSGFYLCAWTTGASDLETQYFGPGTRLLVL.